The present TCR beta chain was sequenced within a study of shared clonotypes between healthy human individuals. Concerning this clone itself: The antigen is not known.

Authors' processing steps: ImmunoSEQ gave junction-only sequences without quality scores, so filtering differed. The assay was immunoSEQ multiplex PCR, and TCRdb's table has in-frame clones only and misses some. V, J and clone size reflect that table, while D and trimming were determined from the DNA. The repertoire holds 2,100,000 or so clones, approximately 96% seen once, with roughly 0.13% in the top ten. Study-level results: For naive CD4 cells, 5% to 6.5% of clonotypes were shared across a few donors. All-four-donor shared clonotypes had higher generation probabilities than non-shared clonotypes did.

CD4+ cells yielded CD45RA+ naive and CD45RA-negative memory subsets. J was trimmed by 2 bases and V by 9 bases; bases with no gene match: 10. The CDR3 is 14 amino acids. In germline, CDR1 is SNHLY, CDR2 FYNNEI. The V and J genes are TRBV2 and TRBJ2-7; TRBD2 matches 7 bases. Sequencing was carried out using naive CD4+ T cells sorted from blood. The subset: CD45RA+ positively selected. This receptor was identified in a young man in good health. Here the CDR3 reads CASIPSSGTYEQYF. CDR3 in DNA: TGTGCCAGTATCCCCTCTAGCGGAACCTACGAGCAGTACTTC.